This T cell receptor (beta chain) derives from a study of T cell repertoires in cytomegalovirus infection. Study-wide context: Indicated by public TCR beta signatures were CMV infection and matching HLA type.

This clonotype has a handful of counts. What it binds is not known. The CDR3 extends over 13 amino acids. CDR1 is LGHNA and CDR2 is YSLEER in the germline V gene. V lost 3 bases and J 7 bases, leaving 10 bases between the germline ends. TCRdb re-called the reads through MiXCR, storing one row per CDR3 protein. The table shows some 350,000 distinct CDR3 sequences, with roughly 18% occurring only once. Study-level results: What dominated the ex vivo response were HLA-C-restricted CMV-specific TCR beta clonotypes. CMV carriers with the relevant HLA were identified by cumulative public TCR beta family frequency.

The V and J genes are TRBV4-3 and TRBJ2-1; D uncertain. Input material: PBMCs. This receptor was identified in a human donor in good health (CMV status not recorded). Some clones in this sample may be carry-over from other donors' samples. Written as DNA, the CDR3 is TGCGCCAGCAGCCAGGTATTGGAAAATGAGCAGTTCTTC. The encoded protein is CASSQVLENEQFF.